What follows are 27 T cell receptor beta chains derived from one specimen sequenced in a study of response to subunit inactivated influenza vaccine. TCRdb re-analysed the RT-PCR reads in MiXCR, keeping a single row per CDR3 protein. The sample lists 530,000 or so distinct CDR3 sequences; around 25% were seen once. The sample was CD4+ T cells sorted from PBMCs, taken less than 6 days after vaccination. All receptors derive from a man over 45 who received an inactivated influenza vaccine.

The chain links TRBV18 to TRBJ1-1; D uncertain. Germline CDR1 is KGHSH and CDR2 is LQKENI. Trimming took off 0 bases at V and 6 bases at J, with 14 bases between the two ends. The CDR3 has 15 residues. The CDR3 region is CASSPPGRLGSEAFF. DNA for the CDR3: TGTGCCAGCTCACCACCGGGCAGGTTGGGATCTGAAGCTTTCTTT.

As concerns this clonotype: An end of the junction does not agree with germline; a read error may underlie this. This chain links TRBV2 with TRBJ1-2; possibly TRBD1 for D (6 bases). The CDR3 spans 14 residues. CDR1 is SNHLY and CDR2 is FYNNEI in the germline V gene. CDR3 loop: CARSAGGQNYGYTF. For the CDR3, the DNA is TGTGCCAGAAGTGCCGGGGGGCAGAACTATGGCTACACCTTC.

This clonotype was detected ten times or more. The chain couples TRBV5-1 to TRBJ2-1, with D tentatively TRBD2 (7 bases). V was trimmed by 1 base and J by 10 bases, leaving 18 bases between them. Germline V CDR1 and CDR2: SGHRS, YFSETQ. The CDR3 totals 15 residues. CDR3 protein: CASSLNGGRPWEQFF. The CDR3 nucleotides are TGCGCCAGCAGCTTGAACGGGGGGCGGCCTTGGGAGCAGTTCTTC.

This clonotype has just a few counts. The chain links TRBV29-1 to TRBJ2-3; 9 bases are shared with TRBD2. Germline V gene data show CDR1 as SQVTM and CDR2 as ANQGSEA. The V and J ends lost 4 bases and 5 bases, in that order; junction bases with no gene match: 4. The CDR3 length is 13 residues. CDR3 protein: CSVAAGGKDTQYF. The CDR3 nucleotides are TGCAGCGTTGCGGCGGGGGGGAAAGATACGCAGTATTTT.

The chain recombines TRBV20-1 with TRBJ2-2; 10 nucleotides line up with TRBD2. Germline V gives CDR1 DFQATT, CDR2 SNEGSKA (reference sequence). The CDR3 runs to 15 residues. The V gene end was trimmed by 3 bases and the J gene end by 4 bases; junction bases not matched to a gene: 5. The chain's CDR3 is CSASTSGRGTGELFF. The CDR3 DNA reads TGCAGTGCTAGCACCAGCGGGAGGGGCACCGGGGAGCTGTTTTTT.

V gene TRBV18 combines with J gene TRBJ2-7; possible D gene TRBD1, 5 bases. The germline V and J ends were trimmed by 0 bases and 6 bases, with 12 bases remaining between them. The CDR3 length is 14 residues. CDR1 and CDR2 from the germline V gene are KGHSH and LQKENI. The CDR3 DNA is TGTGCCAGCTCACCACCCAGGGTTGGAAGCGAGCAGTACTTC. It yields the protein CASSPPRVGSEQYF.

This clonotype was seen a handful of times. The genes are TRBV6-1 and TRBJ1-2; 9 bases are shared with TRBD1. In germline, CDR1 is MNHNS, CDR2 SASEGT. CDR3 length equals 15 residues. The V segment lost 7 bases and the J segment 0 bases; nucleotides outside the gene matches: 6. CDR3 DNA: TGTGCCAGCAAATATAACAGGGGGCCTAACTATGGCTACACCTTC. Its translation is CASKYNRGPNYGYTF.

The CDR3 sequence: CASSVDMGGPETQYF. The CDR3 DNA is TGTGCCAGCAGCGTAGATATGGGGGGGCCGGAGACCCAGTACTTC. The chain employs TRBV9 and TRBJ2-5, with a weak D call TRBD2 (7 bases). Trimming pared 0 bases from V and 5 bases from J, leaving 14 bases between. The V gene's germline CDR1 is SGDLS and CDR2 YYNGEE. The CDR3 covers 15 residues.

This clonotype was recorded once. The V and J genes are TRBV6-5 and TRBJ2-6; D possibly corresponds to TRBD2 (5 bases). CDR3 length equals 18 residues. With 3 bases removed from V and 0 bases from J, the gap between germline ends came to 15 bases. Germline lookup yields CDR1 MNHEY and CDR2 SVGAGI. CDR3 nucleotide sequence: TGTGCCAGCAGTTATTATTCGGGGAGCGGCTCTGGGGCCAACGTCCTGACTTTC. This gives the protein CASSYYSGSGSGANVLTF.

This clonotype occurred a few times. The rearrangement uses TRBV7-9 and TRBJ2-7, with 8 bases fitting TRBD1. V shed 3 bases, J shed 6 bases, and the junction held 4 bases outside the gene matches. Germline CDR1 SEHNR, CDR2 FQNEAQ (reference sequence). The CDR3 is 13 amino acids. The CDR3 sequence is CASSLDRDLEQYF. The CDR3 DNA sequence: TGTGCCAGCAGCTTGGACAGGGACCTCGAGCAGTACTTC.

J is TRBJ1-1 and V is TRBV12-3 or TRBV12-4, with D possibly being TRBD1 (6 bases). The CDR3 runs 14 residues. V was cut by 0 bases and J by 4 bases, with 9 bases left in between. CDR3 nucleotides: TGTGCCAGCAGTTTAGCGGGGGCGCGCACTGAAGCTTTCTTT. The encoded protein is CASSLAGARTEAFF.

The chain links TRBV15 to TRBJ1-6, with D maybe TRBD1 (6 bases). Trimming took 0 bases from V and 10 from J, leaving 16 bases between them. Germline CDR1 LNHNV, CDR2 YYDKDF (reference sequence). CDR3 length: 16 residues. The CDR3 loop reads CATSRERTATGSPLHF. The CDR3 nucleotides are TGTGCCACCAGCAGAGAAAGGACAGCAACGGGGTCACCCCTCCACTTT.

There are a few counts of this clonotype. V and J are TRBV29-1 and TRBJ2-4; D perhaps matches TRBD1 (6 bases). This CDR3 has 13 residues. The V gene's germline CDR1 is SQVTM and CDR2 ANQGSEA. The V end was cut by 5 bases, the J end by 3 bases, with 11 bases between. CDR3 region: CSVTRGDKNIQYF. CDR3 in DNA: TGCAGCGTTACCAGGGGTGACAAAAACATTCAGTACTTC.

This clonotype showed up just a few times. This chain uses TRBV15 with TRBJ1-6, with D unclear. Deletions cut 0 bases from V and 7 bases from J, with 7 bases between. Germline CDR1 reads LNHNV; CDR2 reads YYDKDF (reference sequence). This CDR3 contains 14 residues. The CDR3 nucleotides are TGTGCCACCAGCAGAGATCACTTAAATTCACCCCTCCACTTT. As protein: CATSRDHLNSPLHF.

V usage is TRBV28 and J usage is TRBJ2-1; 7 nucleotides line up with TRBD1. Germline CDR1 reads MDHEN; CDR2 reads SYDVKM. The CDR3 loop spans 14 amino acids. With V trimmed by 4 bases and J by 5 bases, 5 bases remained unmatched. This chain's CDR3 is CASSYGGQNNEQFF. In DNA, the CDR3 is TGTGCCAGCAGTTATGGGGGACAGAACAATGAGCAGTTCTTC. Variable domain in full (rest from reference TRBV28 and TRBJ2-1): DVKVTQSSRYLVKRTGEKVFLECVQDMDHENMFWYRQDPGLGLRLIYFSYDVKMKEKGDIPEGYSVSREKKERFSLILESASTNQTSMYLCASSYGGQNNEQFFGPGTRLTVL.

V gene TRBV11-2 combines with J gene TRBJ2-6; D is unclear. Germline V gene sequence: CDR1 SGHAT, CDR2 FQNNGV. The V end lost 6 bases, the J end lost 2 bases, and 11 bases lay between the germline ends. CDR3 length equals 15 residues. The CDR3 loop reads CASRTARAGANVLTF. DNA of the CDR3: TGTGCCAGCAGGACGGCGCGAGCTGGGGCCAACGTCCTGACTTTC.

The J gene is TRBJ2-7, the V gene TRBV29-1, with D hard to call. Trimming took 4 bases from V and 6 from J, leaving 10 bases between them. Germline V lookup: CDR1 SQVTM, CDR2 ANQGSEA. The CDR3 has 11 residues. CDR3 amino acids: CSVAAPGEQYF. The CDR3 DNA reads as TGCAGCGTTGCGGCACCGGGCGAGCAGTACTTC.

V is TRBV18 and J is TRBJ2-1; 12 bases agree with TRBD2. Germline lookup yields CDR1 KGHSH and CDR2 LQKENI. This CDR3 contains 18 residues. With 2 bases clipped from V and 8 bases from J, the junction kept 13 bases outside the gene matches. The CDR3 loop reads CASSPFGTSGYTSDEQFF. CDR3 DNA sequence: TGTGCCAGCTCACCATTCGGGACTAGCGGGTATACTTCGGATGAGCAGTTCTTC.

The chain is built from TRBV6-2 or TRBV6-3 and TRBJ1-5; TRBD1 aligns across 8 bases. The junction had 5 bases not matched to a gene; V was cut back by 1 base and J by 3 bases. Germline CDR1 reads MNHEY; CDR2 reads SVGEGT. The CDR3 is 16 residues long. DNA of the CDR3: TGTGCCAGCAGTTACTATCGGACAGGGATCAATCAGCCCCAGCATTTT. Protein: CASSYYRTGINQPQHF.

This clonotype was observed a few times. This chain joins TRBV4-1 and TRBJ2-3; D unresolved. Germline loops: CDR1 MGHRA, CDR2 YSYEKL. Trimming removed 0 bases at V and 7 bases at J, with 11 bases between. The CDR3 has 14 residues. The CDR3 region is CASSQDSYGNTQYF. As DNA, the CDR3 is TGCGCCAGCAGCCAAGATAGTTATGGGAATACGCAGTATTTT.

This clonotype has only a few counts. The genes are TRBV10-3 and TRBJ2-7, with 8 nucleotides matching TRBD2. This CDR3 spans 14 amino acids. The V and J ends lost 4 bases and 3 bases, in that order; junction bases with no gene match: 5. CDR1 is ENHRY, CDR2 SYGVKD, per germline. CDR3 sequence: CAISGSGGLYEQYF. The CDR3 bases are TGTGCCATCAGTGGGAGCGGGGGACTCTACGAGCAGTACTTC.

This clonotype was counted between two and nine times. The CDR3 sequence is CASSKGQGGLAGSNEQFF. The CDR3 nucleotides read TGTGCCAGCAGCAAGGGACAGGGCGGGCTAGCGGGGAGCAATGAGCAGTTCTTC. V and J are TRBV11-2 and TRBJ2-1; possibly TRBD1 or TRBD2 for D (9 bases each). This CDR3 is built from 18 residues. CDR1 and CDR2 (germline): SGHAT, FQNNGV. V was pared by 5 bases and J by 6 bases, with 26 bases between.

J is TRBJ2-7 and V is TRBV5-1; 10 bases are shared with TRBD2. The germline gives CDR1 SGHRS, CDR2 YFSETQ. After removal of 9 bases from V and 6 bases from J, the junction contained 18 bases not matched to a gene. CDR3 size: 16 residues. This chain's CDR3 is CAKTSARSSGRGEQYF. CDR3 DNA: TGCGCCAAAACGAGTGCAAGATCTAGCGGGAGAGGCGAGCAGTACTTC.

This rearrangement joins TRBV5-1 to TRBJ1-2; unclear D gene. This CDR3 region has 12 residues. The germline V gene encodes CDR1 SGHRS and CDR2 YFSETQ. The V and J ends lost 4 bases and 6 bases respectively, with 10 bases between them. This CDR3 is CASSLLGNGYTF. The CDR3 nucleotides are TGCGCCAGCAGCCTGTTGGGGAATGGCTACACCTTC.

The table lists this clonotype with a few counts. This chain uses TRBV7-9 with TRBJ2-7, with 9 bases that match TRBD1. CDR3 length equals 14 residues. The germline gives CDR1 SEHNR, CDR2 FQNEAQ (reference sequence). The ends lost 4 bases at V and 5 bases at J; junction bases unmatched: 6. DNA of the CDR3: TGTGCCAGCAGCTCTCCGGGACAGGGAAACGAGCAGTACTTC. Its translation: CASSSPGQGNEQYF.

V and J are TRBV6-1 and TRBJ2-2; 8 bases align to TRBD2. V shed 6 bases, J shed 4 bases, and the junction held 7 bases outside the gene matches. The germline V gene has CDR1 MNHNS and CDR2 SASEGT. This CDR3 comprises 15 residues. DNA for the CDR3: TGTGCCAGCAGCCCTAGCGGGCCCGTCACCGGGGAGCTGTTTTTT. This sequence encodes CASSPSGPVTGELFF.

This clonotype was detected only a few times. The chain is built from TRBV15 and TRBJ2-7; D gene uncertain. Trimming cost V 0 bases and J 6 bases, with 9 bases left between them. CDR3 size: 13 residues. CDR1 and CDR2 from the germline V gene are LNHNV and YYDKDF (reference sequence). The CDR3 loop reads CATSREESGEQYF. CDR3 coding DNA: TGTGCCACCAGCAGAGAGGAGTCGGGCGAGCAGTACTTC. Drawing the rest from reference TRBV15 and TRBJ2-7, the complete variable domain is DAMVIQNPRYQVTQFGKPVTLSCSQTLNHNVMYWYQQKSSQAPKLLFHYYDKDFNNEADTPDNFQSRRPNTSFCFLDIRSPGLGDTAMYLCATSREESGEQYFGPGTRLTVT.